Below are 29 T cell receptor beta chains sequenced from a single sample in a study of spatial heterogeneity in lung cancer. General observations from the study: Higher tumor mutation counts went along with higher counts of expanded intratumoral alpha and beta TCRs.

As to time point: sample taken at primary tumor resection. No antigen has been assigned to these receptors. TCRdb re-called the 5' RACE reads through MiXCR, storing one row per CDR3 protein. The data hold more than 6,500 distinct CDR3 sequences, with 9.5% to 15% observed a single time. The specimen comprised lung tumor tissue, sampled at surgery. All receptors derive from a male donor with early-stage non-small cell lung cancer.

This clonotype was seen at least ten times. V and J are TRBV5-1 and TRBJ1-1, with D possibly TRBD1 on 5 matching bases. The CDR3 covers 15 residues. V was pared by 0 bases and J by 4 bases, with 13 bases between. Looked up from germline, CDR1 is SGHRS and CDR2 is YFSETQ. CDR3 nucleotides: TGCGCCAGCAGCTTGGATGGCGGTGGGGGCACTGAAGCTTTCTTT. Translating gives CASSLDGGGGTEAFF. Using reference TRBV5-1 and TRBJ1-1 for the parts outside the CDR3, the full variable domain is KAGVTQTPRYLIKTRGQQVTLSCSPISGHRSVSWYQQTPGQGLQFLFEYFSETQRNKGNFPGRFSGRQFSNSRSEMNVSTLELGDSALYLCASSLDGGGGTEAFFGQGTRLTVV.

There are many counts of this clonotype. J is TRBJ2-4 and V is TRBV20-1; 8 bases line up with TRBD1. Trimming removed 2 bases from V and 0 bases from J; junction bases left unmatched: 18. The CDR3 has 20 amino acids. CDR1 and CDR2 from the germline V gene are DFQATT and SNEGSKA (reference sequence). The CDR3 bases are TGCAGTGCTAGACCGGTGGGGGCAGGGGGCTGGGAGCCAGCCAAAAACATTCAGTACTTC. Translating it yields CSARPVGAGGWEPAKNIQYF.

This clonotype was counted many times. This chain connects TRBV28 to TRBJ2-3, with 16 bases identical to TRBD2. In germline, CDR1 is MDHEN, CDR2 SYDVKM. V shed 5 bases and J 0 bases; nucleotides not matched to a gene: 8. The CDR3 sequence is 19 residues long. The DNA of the CDR3 is TGTGCCAGCAGTACCTTCGGGACTAGCGGGAGGGCCAGCACAGATACGCAGTATTTT. This codes for CASSTFGTSGRASTDTQYF.

The genes are TRBV14 and TRBJ2-5, with 14 bases fitting TRBD2. V shed 1 base, J shed 5 bases, and the junction held 3 bases outside the gene matches. Looked up from germline, CDR1 is SGHDN and CDR2 is FVKESK. The CDR3 is 16 residues long. DNA for the CDR3: TGTGCCAGCAGCCAAGGACTAGCGGGAGGGCCCGAGACCCAGTACTTC. Amino acids: CASSQGLAGGPETQYF.

This clonotype was observed many times. The V and J genes are TRBV5-1 and TRBJ2-2; D is perhaps TRBD2 (5 bases). The germline gives CDR1 SGHRS, CDR2 YFSETQ. The CDR3 is made up of 17 amino acids. The germline V and J ends were trimmed by 0 bases and 0 bases, with 12 bases remaining between them. The CDR3 coding sequence is TGCGCCAGCAGCTTGGGCCCGGCGGGTTCGAACACCGGGGAGCTGTTTTTT. It yields the protein CASSLGPAGSNTGELFF. The full variable domain, completed using reference TRBV5-1 and TRBJ2-2, is KAGVTQTPRYLIKTRGQQVTLSCSPISGHRSVSWYQQTPGQGLQFLFEYFSETQRNKGNFPGRFSGRQFSNSRSEMNVSTLELGDSALYLCASSLGPAGSNTGELFFGEGSRLTVL.

J is TRBJ1-2 and V is TRBV27; 8 bases are shared with TRBD1. The CDR3 loop spans 12 amino acids. Germline lookup yields CDR1 MNHEY and CDR2 SMNVEV (reference sequence). After removal of 8 bases from V and 13 bases from J, the junction contained 12 bases not matched to a gene. CDR3 coding DNA: TGTGCCAGCCGTAGGCCAGGGGGCCGACTCACCTTC. Encoded protein: CASRRPGGRLTF.

This clonotype was counted a few times. The chain combines TRBV28 with TRBJ2-7; 8 bases align to TRBD2. The germline V gene encodes CDR1 MDHEN and CDR2 SYDVKM. V trimming: 4 bases; J trimming: 7 bases; junction bases outside the gene matches: 15. This CDR3 has 16 residues. The CDR3 loop reads CASSSPPGGEAGEQYF. CDR3 sequence (DNA): TGTGCCAGCAGTTCTCCCCCCGGGGGGGAAGCGGGAGAGCAGTACTTC.

This clonotype was recorded at least ten times. This chain connects TRBV6-1 to TRBJ1-5; D ambiguous. Germline assignment: CDR1 MNHNS and CDR2 SASEGT. CDR3 length equals 17 residues. Between the trimmed V and J ends, which lost 2 bases and 0 bases, there was a span of 14 bases. CDR3 amino acids: CASSEIRGGVSNQPQHF. The CDR3 DNA reads TGTGCCAGCAGTGAAATTCGAGGTGGGGTTAGCAATCAGCCCCAGCATTTT.

This clonotype was seen at least ten times. The V call is TRBV21-1, the J call TRBJ2-7; the D call in the table, TRBD2, was not verified against the DNA. TRBV21-1 is recorded as a pseudogene. The CDR3 contains 18 residues. Here the CDR3 DNA reads TGTGCCAGCAGCAAACCCCCTGGGACTAGCGGGAGGGAAGACGAGCAGTACTTC. Protein: CASSKPPGTSGREDEQYF.

The sample holds many counts of this clonotype. This chain connects TRBV7-2 to TRBJ1-5; D is possibly TRBD1 (5 bases). V shed 5 bases and J shed 3 bases, with 14 bases lying between them. CDR3 length equals 15 residues. Germline assignment: CDR1 SGHTA and CDR2 FQGNSA. This CDR3 reads CASSSEGSSNQPQHF. DNA for the CDR3: TGTGCCAGCAGCAGCGAGGGGTCGTCCAATCAGCCCCAGCATTTT. Combining the CDR3 with reference TRBV7-2 and TRBJ1-5 gives the whole variable domain GAGVSQSPSNKVTEKGKDVELRCDPISGHTALYWYRQSLGQGLEFLIYFQGNSAPDKSGLPSDRFSAERTGGSVSTLTIQRTQQEDSAVYLCASSSEGSSNQPQHFGDGTRLSIL.

This clonotype was found many times. The V call is TRBV6-1, the J call TRBJ2-3, with a weak D call TRBD2 (6 bases). The CDR3 extends over 15 amino acids. The ends were cut back, 8 bases at V and 0 bases at J, with 15 bases in the middle. CDR1 and CDR2 from the germline V gene are MNHNS and SASEGT. The CDR3 DNA follows: TGTGCCAGCCTCCGGGGACTCCGTAGCACAGATACGCAGTATTTT. It yields the protein CASLRGLRSTDTQYF.

The chain combines TRBV20-1 with TRBJ2-7; TRBD1 aligns across 10 bases. This CDR3 comprises 12 residues. Germline V lookup: CDR1 DFQATT, CDR2 SNEGSKA (reference sequence). The CDR3 nucleotides are TGCAGCTACCTGGGACAGGGGTTCGAGCAGTACTTC. Translated, it gives CSYLGQGFEQYF.

Concerning this clonotype: Since a much larger clone is just one base distant, this may be a read error. V usage is TRBV2 and J usage is TRBJ2-3, with D possibly TRBD2 on 5 matching bases. CDR3 size: 15 residues. Germline CDR1 is SNHLY and CDR2 is FYNNEI. CDR3 bases: TGTGCCACTACGTCGGAGGCGATGAGCACAGATACGCAGTGTTTT. It encodes CATTSEAMSTDTQCF.

This clonotype was detected many times. The chain employs TRBV4-3 and TRBJ1-3; no reliable D call. Trimming stripped 4 bases from V and 0 bases from J, with 10 bases between. CDR3 length equals 15 residues. Germline lookup yields CDR1 LGHNA and CDR2 YSLEER. The CDR3 bases are TGCGCCAGCAGCCCAACTCGGACCTCTGGAAACACCATATATTTT. This encodes CASSPTRTSGNTIYF.

In its sample, this clonotype ranks as medium-sized. This chain joins TRBV3-1 and TRBJ2-1; 11 nucleotides align to TRBD2. In germline, CDR1 is LGHDT, CDR2 YNNKEL (reference sequence). The CDR3 extends over 16 amino acids. V lost 4 bases, J lost 1 base, and 3 bases stayed unmatched. The CDR3 loop is CASSPRLAGSYNEQFF. In DNA form, the CDR3 reads TGTGCCAGCAGCCCGCGACTAGCGGGATCCTACAATGAGCAGTTCTTC.

This clonotype was seen only a few times. This chain uses TRBV21-1 with TRBJ2-5. TRBV21-1 has pseudogene status. The CDR3 consists of 17 residues. CDR3 region: CASRVGERHLNQETQYF. The CDR3 DNA sequence: TGTGCCAGCAGGGTGGGTGAGCGACACCTAAACCAAGAGACCCAGTACTTC.

In its sample, this clonotype is medium-sized (0.01 to 0.1%). This chain links TRBV19 with TRBJ2-5; TRBD2 is a possible D gene (5 bases). The CDR3 extends over 13 amino acids. The V end lost 5 bases, the J end lost 4 bases, and 11 bases lay between the germline ends. Germline V CDR1 and CDR2: LNHDA, SQIVND (reference sequence). The CDR3 loop reads CASSEGSVETQYF. The CDR3 DNA sequence: TGTGCCAGTAGTGAAGGGAGCGTAGAGACCCAGTACTTC.

This clonotype was counted ten times or more. This rearrangement joins TRBV11-2 to TRBJ2-7; D is possibly TRBD2 (5 bases). The length of the CDR3 is 15 residues. Trimming removed 1 base at V and 2 bases at J, with 12 bases between. In germline, CDR1 is SGHAT, CDR2 FQNNGV. Here the CDR3 reads CASSLASSRTYEQYF. The DNA of the CDR3 is TGTGCCAGCAGCTTAGCTAGCTCAAGAACCTACGAGCAGTACTTC.

This clonotype was seen only a few times. The CDR3 spells CASSLGGVSGNTIYF. The CDR3 nucleotides are TGTGCCAGCAGTTTGGGAGGGGTCTCTGGAAACACCATATATTTT. The chain is built from TRBV6-5 and TRBJ1-3; a weak D match, TRBD1 (5 bases). This CDR3 region has 15 residues. Trimming stripped 4 bases from V and 0 bases from J, with 10 bases between. From germline, CDR1 is MNHEY and CDR2 SVGAGI.

This clonotype is medium-sized by share. V and J are TRBV7-9 and TRBJ2-3; perhaps TRBD2 as D (6 bases). Germline CDR1 and CDR2: SEHNR and FQNEAQ (reference sequence). CDR3 length equals 16 residues. V was trimmed by 8 bases and J by 4 bases, leaving 22 bases between them. CDR3 sequence reads: CASLGGDDQRPDTQYF. For the CDR3, the DNA is TGTGCCAGCTTAGGAGGGGACGACCAACGCCCAGATACGCAGTATTTT.

The genes are TRBV4-2 and TRBJ2-3; no reliable D call. V was cut by 4 bases and J by 6 bases, with 11 bases left in between. The CDR3 contains 13 residues. The germline V gene has CDR1 LGHNA and CDR2 YNFKEQ. The CDR3 here is CASSPTTGDTQYF. The CDR3 DNA follows: TGTGCCAGCAGCCCCACAACCGGGGATACGCAGTATTTT.

By sample share, this clonotype is medium-sized (0.01 to 0.1%). The conserved final phenylalanine or tryptophan is absent from the CDR3, which likely points to a read error. V usage is TRBV18 and J usage is TRBJ2-5; D gene uncertain. The CDR3 extends over 14 amino acids. V was pared by 1 base and J by 3 bases, with 9 bases between. CDR1 and CDR2 (germline): KGHSH, LQKENI. The CDR3 reads CASSPLQNEETQYL. Written as DNA, the CDR3 is TGTGCCAGCTCACCACTACAGAACGAAGAGACCCAGTACTTA.

By its share, this clonotype is medium-sized. The rearrangement uses TRBV12-3 or TRBV12-4 and TRBJ1-5; D might be TRBD1 (5 bases). CDR3 size: 14 residues. Between the trimmed V and J ends, which lost 3 bases and 1 base, there was a span of 7 bases. CDR3 bases: TGTGCCAGCAGTTTGGCAGGGAGCAATCAGCCCCAGCATTTT. Its protein is CASSLAGSNQPQHF.

Notes on this clonotype: A much more abundant neighbour one base away suggests this may be a read error. The V gene is TRBV7-2, the J gene TRBJ1-2; no firm D call. This CDR3 contains 13 residues. The germline CDR1 and CDR2 sequences are SGHTA and FQGNSA. The V end was cut by 6 bases, the J end by 4 bases, with 12 bases between. The CDR3 coding sequence is TGTGCCAGCAGTTTGGGCAGGACCTATGGCTACACCTTC. Its translation: CASSLGRTYGYTF.

This clonotype ranks as medium-sized (0.01 to 0.1%). The chain combines TRBV20-1 with TRBJ2-5; D not certain. The CDR3 is 11 amino acids. Germline values: CDR1 DFQATT, CDR2 SNEGSKA (reference sequence). Trimming removed 3 bases from V and 5 bases from J, with 7 bases in between. CDR3 region: CSASRWETQYF. In nucleotides, the CDR3 is TGCAGTGCTAGTAGGTGGGAGACCCAGTACTTC.

The sample holds many counts of this clonotype. The chain is built from TRBV19 and TRBJ2-1; D perhaps matches TRBD1 (6 bases). Germline V CDR1 and CDR2: LNHDA, SQIVND (reference sequence). The CDR3 is 15 amino acids. Trimming cost V 4 bases and J 3 bases, with 13 bases left between them. CDR3 region: CASSTSPGHYNEQFF. CDR3 nucleotides: TGTGCCAGTAGTACCTCTCCGGGACACTACAATGAGCAGTTCTTC.

This clonotype was recorded many times. The chain uses TRBV12-3 or TRBV12-4 and TRBJ2-1; 11 nucleotides align to TRBD2. V was pared by 5 bases and J by 3 bases, with 12 bases of the junction left unmatched. The CDR3 spans 18 residues. CDR3 region: CASSRDSLAGGVYNEQFF. The DNA of the CDR3 is TGTGCCAGCAGTCGGGACAGCTTAGCGGGAGGGGTCTACAATGAGCAGTTCTTC.

At least ten counts were recorded for this clonotype. The chain joins TRBV11-3 to TRBJ2-5, with no clear D. The V and J ends lost 5 bases and 0 bases respectively, with 10 bases between them. Per germline, CDR1 SGHNT and CDR2 YENEEA. This CDR3 is built from 14 residues. CDR3: CASSVGPNQETQYF. Written as DNA, the CDR3 is TGTGCCAGCAGCGTAGGACCCAACCAAGAGACCCAGTACTTC.

This clonotype was seen ten or more times. V is TRBV11-2 and J is TRBJ2-1, with 11 nucleotides matching TRBD2. Looked up from germline, CDR1 is SGHAT and CDR2 is FQNNGV. V shed 5 bases, J shed 6 bases, and the junction held 3 bases outside the gene matches. The CDR3 is made up of 14 amino acids. The CDR3 DNA reads as TGTGCCAGCAGCACCCTAGCGGGAGGCAATGAGCAGTTCTTC. This codes for CASSTLAGGNEQFF.